The source of this TCR beta chain is a study of control samples from healthy donors and cancer patients. V was cut by 6 bases and J by 4 bases, with 9 bases left in between. Germline CDR1 and CDR2: SNHLY and FYNNEI. This CDR3 contains 12 residues. Measured with immunoSEQ multiplex PCR; TCRdb has only the in-frame clones, and not every one. The sample records around 85,000 clones, approximately 91% being singletons. Source material: blood. This clonotype originated in a woman aged 55-69 years in good health. This chain links TRBV2 with TRBJ1-2; D call uncertain. The CDR3 region is CASSDGLYGYTF. The CDR3 DNA reads as TGTGCCAGCAGCGACGGTCTCTATGGCTACACCTTC.